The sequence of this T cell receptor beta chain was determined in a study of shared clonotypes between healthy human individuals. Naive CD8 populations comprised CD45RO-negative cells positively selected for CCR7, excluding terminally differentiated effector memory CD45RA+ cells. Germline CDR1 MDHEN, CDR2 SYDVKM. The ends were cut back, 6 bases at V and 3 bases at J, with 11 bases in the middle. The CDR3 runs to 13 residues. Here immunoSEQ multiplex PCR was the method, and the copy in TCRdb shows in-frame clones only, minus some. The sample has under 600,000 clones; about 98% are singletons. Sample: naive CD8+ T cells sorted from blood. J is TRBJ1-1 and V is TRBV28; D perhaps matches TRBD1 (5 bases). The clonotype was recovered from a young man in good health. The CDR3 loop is CASRPLGDTEAFF. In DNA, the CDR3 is TGTGCCAGCAGACCCCTGGGGGACACTGAAGCTTTCTTT.